The 8 T cell receptor beta chains reported below all come from one sample, sequenced in a study of siplizumab effects on memory and regulatory T cells. Which antigens these TCRs recognize remains unknown. Some clones are missing from TCRdb's copy, which holds only in-frame ones; the method was immunoSEQ multiplex PCR. There are about 9,900 clones in the sample; roughly two fifths occur only once, and around 8.6% lies in the top ten. Kept together in coculture, the mixed lymphocyte reaction cells spent less than 7 days at 37°C. The sequencing input was CFSE-low (dividing) CD4+ T cells sorted from an allogeneic mixed lymphocyte reaction. The receptor source for this set is a human donor in good health; the cells came from an allogeneic mixed lymphocyte reaction.

This rearrangement joins TRBV7-9 to TRBJ2-2; 9 bases agree with TRBD1. Germline CDR1 is SEHNR and CDR2 is FQNEAQ (reference sequence). The CDR3 consists of 14 residues. V lost 5 bases to trimming and J lost 7 bases; unmatched junction nucleotides: 5. CDR3: CASSRQGDHGELFF. The CDR3, as DNA: TGTGCCAGCAGCCGACAGGGGGATCACGGGGAGCTGTTTTTT. Full variable domain (outside the CDR3, taken from reference TRBV7-9 and TRBJ2-2): DTGVSQNPRHKITKRGQNVTFRCDPISEHNRLYWYRQTLGQGPEFLTYFQNEAQLEKSRLLSDRFSAERPKGSFSTLEIQRTEQGDSAMYLCASSRQGDHGELFFGEGSRLTVL.

This clone ranks as medium-sized. The chain carries TRBV19 and TRBJ1-4; 7 bases are a match to TRBD1. The J segment lost 0 bases and the V segment lost 3 bases, leaving 1 base of the junction unmatched. Germline V gene data show CDR1 as LNHDA and CDR2 as SQIVND (reference sequence). This CDR3 is 15 amino acids long. The CDR3 sequence: CASSMGQPTNEKLFF. DNA for the CDR3: TGTGCCAGTAGTATGGGACAGCCAACTAATGAAAAACTGTTTTTT.

This chain joins TRBV2 and TRBJ2-6, with 7 bases fitting TRBD1. The length of the CDR3 is 17 residues. The junction had 7 bases not matched to a gene; V was cut back by 5 bases and J by 0 bases. Germline lookup yields CDR1 SNHLY and CDR2 FYNNEI. DNA for the CDR3: TGTGCCAGCAGTTCGACAGGGAAAGTCTCTGGGGCCAACGTCCTGACTTTC. Translated: CASSSTGKVSGANVLTF.

This clone was recorded only once. The rearrangement joins TRBV6-5 to TRBJ1-5; D ambiguous. CDR3 length: 14 residues. From germline, CDR1 is MNHEY and CDR2 SVGAGI. V lost 4 bases to trimming and J lost 0 bases, with 7 bases between them. DNA for the CDR3: TGTGCCAGCAGTTCGGTGAATAGCAATCAGCCCCAGCATTTT. It specifies CASSSVNSNQPQHF.

This clone came up once. The rearrangement joins TRBV6-6 to TRBJ2-7; 7 bases match TRBD2. Germline CDR1 is MNHNY and CDR2 is SVGAGI (reference sequence). V lost 2 bases to trimming and J lost 1 base; unmatched junction nucleotides: 5. The CDR3 sequence is 15 residues long. The CDR3 nucleotides read TGTGCCAGCAGTTACGGCGGGAGTCATTCCTACGAGCAGTACTTC. Its protein product is CASSYGGSHSYEQYF.

The V call is TRBV7-8, the J call TRBJ2-7; D tentatively reads TRBD1 or TRBD2 (5 bases each). The germline gives CDR1 SGHVS, CDR2 FQNEAQ. V lost 0 bases, J lost 4 bases, and 16 bases lay in between. The CDR3 runs 16 residues. CDR3 sequence reads: CASSLAGDLIPYEQYF. CDR3 sequence (DNA): TGTGCCAGCAGCTTAGCAGGGGACCTGATCCCATACGAGCAGTACTTC.

This clone has just a few counts. This sequence joins TRBV6-5 and TRBJ1-6; TRBD1 matches 8 bases. The germline V gene encodes CDR1 MNHEY and CDR2 SVGAGI. This CDR3 region has 14 residues. V lost 6 bases to trimming and J lost 3 bases; unmatched junction nucleotides: 1. The chain's CDR3 is CASSTGGYNSPLHF. The CDR3 DNA reads as TGTGCCAGCAGCACAGGGGGCTATAATTCACCCCTCCACTTT.

This rearrangement joins TRBV7-3 to TRBJ2-3; D is perhaps TRBD1 or TRBD2 (5 bases each). Trimming took 4 bases from V and 6 from J, leaving 11 bases between them. CDR3 length: 13 residues. CDR1 is SGHTA, CDR2 FQGTGA, per germline. The CDR3 DNA reads as TGTGCCAGCAGCTGGGGGATGACCGATACGCAGTATTTT. It yields the protein CASSWGMTDTQYF.